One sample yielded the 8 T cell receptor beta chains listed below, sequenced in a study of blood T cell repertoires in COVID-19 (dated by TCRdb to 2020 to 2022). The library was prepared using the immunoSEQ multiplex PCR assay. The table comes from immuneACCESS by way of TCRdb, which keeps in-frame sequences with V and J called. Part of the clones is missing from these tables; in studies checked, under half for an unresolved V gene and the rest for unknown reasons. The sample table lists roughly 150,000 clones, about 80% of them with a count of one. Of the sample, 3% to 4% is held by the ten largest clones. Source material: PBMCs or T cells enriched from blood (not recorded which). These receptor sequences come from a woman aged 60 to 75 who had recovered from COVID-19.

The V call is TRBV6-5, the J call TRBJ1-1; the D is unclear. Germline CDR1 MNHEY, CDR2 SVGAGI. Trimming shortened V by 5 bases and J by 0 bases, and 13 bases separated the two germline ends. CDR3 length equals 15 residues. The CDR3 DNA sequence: TGTGCCAGCAGTCCCGCAGGATTAATGAACACTGAAGCTTTCTTT. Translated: CASSPAGLMNTEAFF.

CDR3 region: CASSSPPRADTQYF. CDR3 sequence (DNA): TGTGCCAGCAGTTCACCGCCGCGGGCAGATACGCAGTATTTT. J is TRBJ2-3 and V is TRBV28, with D perhaps TRBD2 (5 bases). Trimming took 4 bases from V and 4 from J, leaving 12 bases between them. The CDR3 totals 14 residues. Looked up from germline, CDR1 is MDHEN and CDR2 is SYDVKM.

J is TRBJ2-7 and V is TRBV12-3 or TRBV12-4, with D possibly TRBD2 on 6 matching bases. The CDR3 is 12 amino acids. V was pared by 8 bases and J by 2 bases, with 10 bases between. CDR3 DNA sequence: TGTGCCAGCCTCGGAGGGACCTACGAGCAGTACTTC. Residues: CASLGGTYEQYF.

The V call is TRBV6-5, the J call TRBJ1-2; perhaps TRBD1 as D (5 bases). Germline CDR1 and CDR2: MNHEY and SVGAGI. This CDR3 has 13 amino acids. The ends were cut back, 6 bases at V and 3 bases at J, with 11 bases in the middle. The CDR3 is CASRMGGDYGYTF. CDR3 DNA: TGTGCCAGCAGAATGGGGGGAGACTATGGCTACACCTTC.

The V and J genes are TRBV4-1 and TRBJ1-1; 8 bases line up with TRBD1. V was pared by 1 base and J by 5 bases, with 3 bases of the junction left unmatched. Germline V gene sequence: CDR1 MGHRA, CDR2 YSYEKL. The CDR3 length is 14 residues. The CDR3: CASSQATGGTEAFF. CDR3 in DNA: TGCGCCAGCAGCCAAGCTACAGGGGGGACTGAAGCTTTCTTT.

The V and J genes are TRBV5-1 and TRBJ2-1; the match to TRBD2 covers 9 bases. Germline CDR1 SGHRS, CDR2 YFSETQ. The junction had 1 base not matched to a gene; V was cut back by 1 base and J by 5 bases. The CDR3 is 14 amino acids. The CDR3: CASSLLAGNNEQFF. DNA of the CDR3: TGCGCCAGCAGCTTGCTAGCGGGGAACAATGAGCAGTTCTTC.

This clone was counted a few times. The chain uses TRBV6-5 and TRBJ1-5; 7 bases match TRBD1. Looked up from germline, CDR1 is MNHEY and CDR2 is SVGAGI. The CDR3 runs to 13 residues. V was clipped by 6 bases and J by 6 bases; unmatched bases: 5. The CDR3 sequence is CASRQDRVQPQHF. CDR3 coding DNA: TGTGCCAGCAGACAAGACAGGGTTCAGCCCCAGCATTTT.

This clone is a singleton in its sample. CDR3 amino acids: CASSSDTYEQYF. DNA of the CDR3: TGTGCCAGCAGCTCGGACACCTACGAGCAGTACTTC. V is TRBV5-4 and J is TRBJ2-7; TRBD1 might be the D (5 bases). V lost 3 bases to trimming and J lost 2 bases, with 6 bases between them. CDR3 length: 12 amino acids. CDR1 is SGHNT and CDR2 is YYREEE in the germline V gene (reference sequence).